Sequencing of this T cell receptor beta chain was carried out in a study of CD8+ T cells in alopecia areata. Study-level information: Female C3H/HeJ recipients aged roughly 7-11 weeks got skin from C3H/HeJ graft donors aged about 6-12 months that had spontaneous alopecia. Overall study results and limits: Alphabeta T cells residing in normal skin are also sequenced in scalp samples.

Cell sorting was performed on pooled cutaneous lymph node cells with CD4, CD8alpha, NKG2D, NKG2ACE and other markers. Germline CDR1 is LGHNA and CDR2 is YNLKQL (reference sequence). Between the trimmed V and J ends, which lost 4 bases and 4 bases, there was a span of 13 bases. The CDR3 is 14 residues long. Investigators isolated RNA and reverse transcribed it into cDNA to act as the sequencing template. Data came from immunoSEQ multiplex PCR; TCRdb stores just in-frame clones and leaves some out. This sample comprises about 9,000 clones, none seen once only. This clone was counted ten times or more. The antigen is not known. Mouse names are used for the genes. The DNA ends 4 residues before the CDR3 does, and the rest of the CDR3 is filled in from the germline J gene.

Sequenced sample: CD8+ T cells sorted from a lymph node. The TCR was taken from a C3H/HeJ mouse with alopecia areata. As its MHC haplotype, the strain has H2-k. The chain joins TRBV5 to TRBJ1-1, with D tentatively TRBD1 (6 bases). CDR3 bases read: TGTGCCAGCAGCCCATTTCGGGACACCACA. Encoded protein: CASSPFRDTT. The whole CDR3 is CASSPFRDTTEVFF.